This T cell receptor beta chain originates from a study of early T cells in non-severe SARS-CoV-2 infection. Study overall: Sequenced bulk RNA came from whole blood that was unsorted, and chains were unpaired.

One entry per CDR3 protein, called by TCRdb with MiXCR from the 5' RACE reads. The sample contains some 48,000 distinct CDR3 sequences, around 13% of which appear only once. Study-level points and caveats: CD4 and private specificities were missed by VDJdb matching, which favored anti-spike CD8 responses.

This clonotype was observed many times. What it binds is unknown. What was sequenced was whole blood. This TCR was recovered from an adult who was a healthcare worker with PCR-confirmed SARS-CoV-2 infection or an uninfected control (not recorded which).

CDR3 residues: CASATSGSSYNEQFF. The CDR3 nucleotides are TGTGCCAGCGCTACTAGCGGTAGCTCCTACAATGAGCAGTTCTTC. V gene TRBV2 combines with J gene TRBJ2-1; 8 bases line up with TRBD2. Germline assignment: CDR1 SNHLY and CDR2 FYNNEI. The CDR3 has 15 amino acids. With V trimmed by 8 bases and J by 0 bases, 6 bases remained unmatched.